This paragraph covers one T cell receptor (beta chain) sequence. Its antigen is still unknown. The junction does not match germline at one end; this may be a read error. Library preparation was by the immunoSEQ multiplex PCR assay. The multiplex PCR relied on a mix of 60 forward primers for TCR Vbeta segments and 13 reverse primers for TCR Jbeta segments. A multiplex PCR assay on genomic DNA amplified the CDR3 region of rearranged TCR beta genes. The Illumina HiSeq System was used to sequence the amplified TCR beta libraries as 87-base-pair reads. Regarding the original processing steps: Across the 600 to 700 repertoires, a later analysis counted about 81 million unique TCR beta chains, around 11 million of which were shared by at least two donors. Raw reads were error-corrected and collapsed into unique sequences with a nearest-neighbor algorithm that merged closely related sequences to remove PCR and sequencing errors. To assign V, D and J gene segments, CDR3 sequences were aligned to IMGT reference sequences. Each retained sequence needed at least a six-nucleotide match to both a V gene segment and a J gene segment. A rearrangement counted as productive if the CDR3 had no stop codons and remained in frame with V and J, and every other rearrangement counted as non-productive. Following IMGT convention, CDR3 was defined as the stretch from the second conserved V-encoded cysteine to the conserved J-encoded phenylalanine. In an earlier analysis of more than 550 of the donors, sequences lacking an unambiguous match to a single V gene segment were excluded. An earlier analysis of 587 of the donors classified V segments as functional when productive rearrangements were above 56.7% and as segregating when the standard deviation between donors was above 5%. To diagnose cytomegalovirus status from the catalog of TCR beta chain sequences, a statistical classification framework was built. In a later analysis, TCR nucleotide sequences were compared against IMGT/GENE-DB human TR gene sequences so that V and J genes could be assigned. The TCRdist pipeline was used in a later analysis to assign CDR3 sequences and most-parsimonious VDJ recombination scenarios. In a later analysis, every TCR beta chain was defined by the combination of its CDR3 amino acid sequence and its V-gene family, and reads without a unique V-gene family were dropped. As a way to deal with suspected cross-contamination and a sequencing artifact, a later analysis dropped roughly 600 nucleotide sequences that were highly shared and had low generation probability. For each public chain, a later analysis derived a clonal expansion index from normalized ranks of inferred template counts within each repertoire. Generation probabilities in a later analysis came from a VDJ recombination model fitted to out-of-frame rearrangements, and those results were checked against IGoR. A later analysis scored TCR-TCR, TCR-HLA and TCR-CMV co-occurrence with hypergeometric tests, applying a repertoire-size bias correction to TCR pairs. A later analysis estimated false discovery rates by permuting HLA or CMV assignments 20 times. In a later analysis, co-occurring TCRs were grouped using DBSCAN, and TCRdist sequence similarity was added for clustering within HLA-allele-positive subsets. Repertoires with fewer than 30,000 or more than 120,000 public chains were left out of co-occurrence clustering, as were a few repertoires with anomalous nucleotide sharing. In its TCRdb copy, this immuneACCESS table keeps in-frame sequences only and misses some clones. Where compared with another copy, unresolved V genes explain less than half of these, and the others have no known cause. The V and J calls and clone size come from that table; D and trimming were worked out from the DNA. The sample contains approximately 120,000 clones, around 68% of them found a single time. 3% to 5% of the sample lies in the top ten.

The cysteine opens and the phenylalanine closes a CDR3 of 12 amino acids. CDR3 DNA is the only sequence kept; it has 36 bases, read in frame from the first base. For CDR1 and CDR2, the germline V gene lists SGHDT and YYEEEE. These data are taken from a study of cytomegalovirus exposure and HLA in healthy donors (dated by TCRdb to the late 2010s). Describing the broader study: In an earlier analysis of some 610 of the donors, 250 to 350 Gb of sequence data and 95 million to 130 million unique TCR beta sequences from roughly 190 million T cells were reported. About 280 gigabases of sequencing data and roughly 80 million unique TCR sequences made up an early release that covered several hundred HLA-typed donors. Of the roughly 400 genotyped donors, 75% to 85% were placed in the genetic ancestry cluster associated with self-reported Caucasian donors. The aim of the study was to test whether cataloging public T cell receptors could identify signatures of past pathogen exposure. The T cell repertoires of 666 subjects were profiled by immunosequencing and related to cytomegalovirus serostatus. In addition to the first cohort of around 670 subjects, a separate validation cohort of 120 different subjects was used. High-throughput TCR immunosequencing, statistical association of individual TCRs with disease status, and machine learning were combined to predict cytomegalovirus infection status. To study patterns of TCR occurrence, a later analysis re-analyzed previously published TCR beta repertoires from 650 to 750 donors and added high-resolution HLA genotyping. Rather than drawing on any new phenotypic data, the later analysis identified candidate immune exposures from TCR beta sequences and the way those sequences occurred across donors. To decide whether each TCR beta V gene segment behaved as functional or pseudogenic, an earlier analysis of approximately 620 of the donors relied on high-throughput TCR beta sequencing. Donor age, sex, ethnicity and CMV serostatus were compiled alongside the repertoire data. In a later genetic analysis, genome-wide SNP genotypes for about three fifths of the roughly 670 donors were used, and that subset was treated as a discovery cohort. All discovery cohort repertoires had been generated using a single sequencing platform. Class I and class II HLA loci were covered by the typing at four-digit resolution. Typing coverage varied by locus: about 629-640 donors for A, B, C, DRB1 and DQB1; roughly 510 for DQA1; more than 600 for DPA1; around 450 for DPB1. Five DR-DQ haplotypes were handled as single units for association and clustering, since linkage in the cohort was strong. Across under 500 genotyped donors of the cohort, an average of about 200,000 unique TCR beta nucleotide sequences per donor were sequenced, and approximately 19% of those sequences were non-productive. What the research found in general, with its limitations: The authors suggested that the approach could potentially be generalized to other disease states and immunological phenotypes. The study listed 150 to 200 TCR beta chains as associated with cytomegalovirus. About 17 rarely observed V segments, including chromosome 9 orphons, were excluded from the earlier analysis of about 600 of the donors because counts were too low. Broadly in line with IMGT annotations, most TCR beta V segments showed up in productive rearrangements about 87% or about 30% of the time in an earlier analysis of a few hundred of the donors. Assigning TCR associations to individual alleles was difficult when HLA alleles, especially DR and DQ, strongly co-occurred. Linkage disequilibrium might explain the correlated functional status among segregating V segments, but an unknown experimental factor could not be ruled out. Specific HLA alleles were associated with 15,000 to 20,000 TCR beta sequences at a false discovery rate of 0.05 in a later analysis. In this cohort, only TCR beta chains were sequenced, and detectable features were limited by the absence of alpha or paired-chain data. Because the 87-base-pair reads could not distinguish some IMGT-functional V segments, including TRBV6-2 and TRBV6-3, those segments were excluded. Roughly uniform sequencing depth across donors was assumed in presence/absence analyses, although this assumption may not hold. A later genetic analysis associated a missense DCLRE1C variant with V-gene and J-gene trimming of TCR beta chains, and an independent cohort replicated the association. HLA typing was unavailable for some donors at each locus, so association tests used only the typed subset. Most TCR sequences were observed very rarely across donors, whereas some public TCRs were present in many individuals. A later analysis found that TCR association rates varied across HLA loci, with DRB1 alleles showing the most associated TCRs and HLA-C alleles the fewest. A cluster of highly shared sequence variants was judged likely to be a technical artifact of the sequencing pipeline. CMV serostatus was the only immune exposure information available for the cohort. In a later analysis, several top co-occurrence clusters were reported to appear linked to parvovirus B19, influenza, CMV and Epstein-Barr virus. According to a later analysis, most CMV-associated TCR beta chains appeared to be HLA-restricted, and the HLA associations seemed to be driven largely by CMV exposure. The classifier was reported to diagnose cytomegalovirus status with high specificity and sensitivity in both the original and validation cohorts. In a later analysis, HLA-associated TCR beta chains were found to be more clonally expanded and to have lower generation probabilities than equally common non-associated chains. A further reported finding was that TCR beta sequences accurately predicted the HLA-A and HLA-B alleles for most subjects in the first cohort. A later genetic analysis reported fewer N-insertions in productive TCRs among donors in an Asian-associated ancestry cluster than the roughly 640-donor mean. A few of the identified cytomegalovirus-associated TCR beta chains were confirmed in vitro to be specific for cytomegalovirus antigens.

The cohort consisted of 666 healthy bone marrow donors. At the time of sampling, every cohort member was nominally healthy, though immune exposures that went unrecorded were likely present. The donor tested CMV seropositive and was one of the 289 seropositive cohort members. Every donor gave a peripheral blood sample, and the peripheral blood mononuclear cells from that sample were used for TCR beta sequencing. Genomic DNA was extracted from the blood cell samples with the Qiagen DNeasy Blood Extraction Kit. Recombination connected TRBV5-6 to TRBJ1-1; tentative D gene TRBD1, with 5 bases matching. Source material: PBMCs. The sequence derives from a man between 35 and 55 years old in good health and CMV-seropositive. The nucleotide sequence reads as follows: TGTGCCAGCAGCCGGCTAACAGGTGAAGCTTCCTTT. Its protein product is CASSRLTGEASF.